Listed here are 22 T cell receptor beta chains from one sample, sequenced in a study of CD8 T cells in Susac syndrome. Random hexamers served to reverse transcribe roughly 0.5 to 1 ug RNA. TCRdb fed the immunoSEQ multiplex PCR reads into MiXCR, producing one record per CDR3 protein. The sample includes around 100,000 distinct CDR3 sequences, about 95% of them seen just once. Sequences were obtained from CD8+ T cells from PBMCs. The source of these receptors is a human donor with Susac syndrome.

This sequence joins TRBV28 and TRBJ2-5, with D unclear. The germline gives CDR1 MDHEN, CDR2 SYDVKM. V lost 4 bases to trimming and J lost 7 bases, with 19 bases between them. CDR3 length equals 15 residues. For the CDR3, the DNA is TGTGCCAGCAGTTCCACCTCCGTCGACCTGGGGACCCAGTACTTC. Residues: CASSSTSVDLGTQYF.

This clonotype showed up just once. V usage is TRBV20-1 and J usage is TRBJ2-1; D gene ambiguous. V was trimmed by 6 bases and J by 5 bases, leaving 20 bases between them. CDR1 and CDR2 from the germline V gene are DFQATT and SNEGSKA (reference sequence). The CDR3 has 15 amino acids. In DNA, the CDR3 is TGCAGTGCGCCGAACTTTATGTCTGGGGACAATGAGCAGTTCTTC. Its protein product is CSAPNFMSGDNEQFF.

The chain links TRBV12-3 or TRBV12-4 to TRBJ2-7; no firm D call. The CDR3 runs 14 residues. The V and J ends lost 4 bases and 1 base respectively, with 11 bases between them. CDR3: CASSSNVMSYEQYF. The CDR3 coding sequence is TGTGCCAGCAGTTCAAACGTCATGTCCTACGAGCAGTACTTC.

CDR3 nucleotide sequence: TGTGCCAGCAGCCCGACTAGTTATGAGCAGTTCTTC. It specifies CASSPTSYEQFF. The chain employs TRBV7-9 and TRBJ2-1; the D gene is possibly TRBD2 (6 bases). The CDR3 is made up of 12 amino acids. V lost 5 bases, J lost 8 bases, and 10 bases lay in between. The V gene's germline CDR1 is SEHNR and CDR2 FQNEAQ (reference sequence). The whole variable domain, filled in from reference TRBV7-9 and TRBJ2-1, reads DTGVSQNPRHKITKRGQNVTFRCDPISEHNRLYWYRQTLGQGPEFLTYFQNEAQLEKSRLLSDRFSAERPKGSFSTLEIQRTEQGDSAMYLCASSPTSYEQFFGPGTRLTVL.

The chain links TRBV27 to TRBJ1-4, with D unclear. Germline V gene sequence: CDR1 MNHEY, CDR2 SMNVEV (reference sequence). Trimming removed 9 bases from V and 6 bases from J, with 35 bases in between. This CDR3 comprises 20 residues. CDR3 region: CARGKEAPRKTPITYEKLFF. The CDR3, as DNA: TGTGCCAGGGGAAAGGAGGCTCCCCGAAAGACCCCGATCACCTATGAAAAACTGTTTTTT.

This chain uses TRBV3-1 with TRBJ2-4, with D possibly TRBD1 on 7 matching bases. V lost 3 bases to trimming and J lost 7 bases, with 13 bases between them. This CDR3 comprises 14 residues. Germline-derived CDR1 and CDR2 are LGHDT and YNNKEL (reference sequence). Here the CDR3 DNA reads TGTGCCAGCAGCCAGGAGGGGGCTTGGAACATTCAGTACTTC. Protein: CASSQEGAWNIQYF.

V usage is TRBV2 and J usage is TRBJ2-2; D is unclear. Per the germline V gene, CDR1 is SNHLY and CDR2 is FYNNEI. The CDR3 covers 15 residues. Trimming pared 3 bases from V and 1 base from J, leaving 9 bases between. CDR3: CASSDSQENTGELFF. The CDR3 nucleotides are TGTGCCAGCAGTGATAGTCAGGAGAACACCGGGGAGCTGTTTTTT.

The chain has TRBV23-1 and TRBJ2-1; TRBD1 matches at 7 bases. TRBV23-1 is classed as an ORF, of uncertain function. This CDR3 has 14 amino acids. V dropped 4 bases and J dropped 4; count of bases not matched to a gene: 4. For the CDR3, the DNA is TGCGCCAGCAGTCCCGTGGACAGGTACAATGAGCAGTTCTTC. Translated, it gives CASSPVDRYNEQFF.

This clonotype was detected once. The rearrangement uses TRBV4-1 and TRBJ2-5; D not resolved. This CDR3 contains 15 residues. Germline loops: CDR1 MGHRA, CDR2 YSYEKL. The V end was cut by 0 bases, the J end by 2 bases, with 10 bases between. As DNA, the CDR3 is TGCGCCAGCAGCCAAGAAACGGCCGGACAAGAGACCCAGTACTTC. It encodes CASSQETAGQETQYF.

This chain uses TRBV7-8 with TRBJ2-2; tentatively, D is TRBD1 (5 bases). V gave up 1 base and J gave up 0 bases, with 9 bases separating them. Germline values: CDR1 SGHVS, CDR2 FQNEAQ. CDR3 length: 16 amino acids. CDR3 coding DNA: TGTGCCAGCAGCTTAGACAGGCTCGCGAACACCGGGGAGCTGTTTTTT. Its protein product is CASSLDRLANTGELFF.

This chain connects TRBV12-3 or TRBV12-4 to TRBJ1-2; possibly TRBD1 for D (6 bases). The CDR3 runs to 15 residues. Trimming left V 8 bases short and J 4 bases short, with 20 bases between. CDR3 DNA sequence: TGTGCCAGCCACAGGTTAACAGGGACGATCTATGGCTACACCTTC. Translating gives CASHRLTGTIYGYTF.

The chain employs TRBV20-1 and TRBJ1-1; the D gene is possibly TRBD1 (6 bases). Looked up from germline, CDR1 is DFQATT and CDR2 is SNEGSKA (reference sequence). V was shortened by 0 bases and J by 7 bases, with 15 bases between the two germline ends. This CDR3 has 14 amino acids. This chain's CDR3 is CSARDLGGGIEAFF. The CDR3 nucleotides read TGCAGTGCTAGAGATCTAGGAGGGGGGATTGAAGCTTTCTTT.

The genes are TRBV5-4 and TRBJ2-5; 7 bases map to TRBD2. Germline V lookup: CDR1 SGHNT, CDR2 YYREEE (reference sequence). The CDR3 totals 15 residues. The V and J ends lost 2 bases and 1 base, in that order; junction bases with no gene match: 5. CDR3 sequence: CASSFPSGPQETQYF. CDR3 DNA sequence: TGTGCCAGCAGCTTCCCTAGCGGACCCCAAGAGACCCAGTACTTC.

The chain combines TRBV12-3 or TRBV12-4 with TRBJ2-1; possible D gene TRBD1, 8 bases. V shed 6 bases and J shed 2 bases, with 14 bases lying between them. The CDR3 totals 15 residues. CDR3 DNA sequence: TGTGCCAGCAGAACAGGGGGGGTCACCTACAATGAGCAGTTCTTC. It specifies CASRTGGVTYNEQFF.

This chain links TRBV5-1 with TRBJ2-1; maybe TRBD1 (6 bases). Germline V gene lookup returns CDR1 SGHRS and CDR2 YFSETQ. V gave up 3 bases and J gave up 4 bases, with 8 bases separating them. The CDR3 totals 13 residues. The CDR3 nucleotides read TGCGCCAGCAGCTACGGACAGTACAATGAGCAGTTCTTC. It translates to CASSYGQYNEQFF.

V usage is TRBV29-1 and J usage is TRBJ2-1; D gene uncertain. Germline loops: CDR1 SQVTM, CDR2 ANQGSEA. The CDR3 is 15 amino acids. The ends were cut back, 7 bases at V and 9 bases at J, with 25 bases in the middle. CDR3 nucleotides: TGCAGCGATGAGAGACTTCCGGTTGTGAGGACTGAGCAGTTCTTC. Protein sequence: CSDERLPVVRTEQFF.

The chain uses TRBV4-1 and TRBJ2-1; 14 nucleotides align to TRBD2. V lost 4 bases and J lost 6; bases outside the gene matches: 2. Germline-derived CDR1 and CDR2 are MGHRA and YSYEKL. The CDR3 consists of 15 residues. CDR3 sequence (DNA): TGCGCCAGCAGCCCGGGACTAGCGGGAGTCAATGAGCAGTTCTTC. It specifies CASSPGLAGVNEQFF.

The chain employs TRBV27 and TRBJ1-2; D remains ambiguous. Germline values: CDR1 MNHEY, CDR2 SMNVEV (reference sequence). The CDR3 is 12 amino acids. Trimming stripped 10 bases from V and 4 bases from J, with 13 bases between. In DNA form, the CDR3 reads TGTGCCAACACGACTCCCAGCTATGGCTACACCTTC. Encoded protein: CANTTPSYGYTF.

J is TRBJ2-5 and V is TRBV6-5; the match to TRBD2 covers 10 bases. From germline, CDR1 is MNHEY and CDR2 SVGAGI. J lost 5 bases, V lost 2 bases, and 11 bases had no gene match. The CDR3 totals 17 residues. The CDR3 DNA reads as TGTGCCAGCAGTTACGCTCGACTAGCGGGTGGTGGGGAGACCCAGTACTTC. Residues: CASSYARLAGGGETQYF.

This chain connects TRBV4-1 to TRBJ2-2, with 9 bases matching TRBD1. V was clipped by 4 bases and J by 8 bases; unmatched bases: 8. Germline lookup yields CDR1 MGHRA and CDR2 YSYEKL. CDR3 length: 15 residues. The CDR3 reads CASSRTGGEYGELFF. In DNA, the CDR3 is TGCGCCAGCAGCCGAACAGGGGGCGAGTATGGGGAGCTGTTTTTT.

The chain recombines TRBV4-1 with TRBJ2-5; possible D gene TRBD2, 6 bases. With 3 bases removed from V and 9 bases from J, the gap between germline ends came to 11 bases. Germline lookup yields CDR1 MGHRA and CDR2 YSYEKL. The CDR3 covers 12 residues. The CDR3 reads CASSHVGEAQYF. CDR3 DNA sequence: TGCGCCAGCAGCCATGTCGGGGAGGCCCAGTACTTC.

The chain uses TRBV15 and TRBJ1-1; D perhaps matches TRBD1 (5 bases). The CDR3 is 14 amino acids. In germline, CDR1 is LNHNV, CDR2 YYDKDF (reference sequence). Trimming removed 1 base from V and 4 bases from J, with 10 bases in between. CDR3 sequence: CATSRAGGGTEAFF. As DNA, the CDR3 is TGTGCCACCAGCAGAGCCGGGGGTGGCACTGAAGCTTTCTTT.